This T cell receptor (beta chain) is from a study of T cells in Graves' hyperthyroidism and ophthalmopathy. Turning to the study itself: Blood from the periphery was taken at initial diagnosis, before any treatment. Study observations and caveats: The blood repertoire included most of the expanded thyroid clonotypes above 0.001. It was a median roughly 6.5 months before onset that the model predicted ophthalmopathy.

On this clonotype itself: The antigen is unknown.

Trimming took 8 bases from V and 6 from J, leaving 13 bases between them. The CDR3 loop spans 13 amino acids. CDR1 is KGHDR, CDR2 SFDVKD, per germline. The investigators amplified TCR beta CDR3 regions from RNA transcripts. The HTBI primer set was used in a first-round RT-PCR of the TCR CDR3. TCRdb re-called the multiplex PCR reads through MiXCR, storing one row per CDR3 protein. The data show 640,000 or so distinct CDR3 sequences, roughly 14% seen once. Patients were excluded for uncontrolled infection, other autoimmune disease, pregnancy or lactation. Sequencing input: blood. This receptor was taken from a woman aged 40 to 55 with Graves' ophthalmopathy. The chain recombines TRBV24-1 with TRBJ1-5, with D unresolved. CDR3 residues: CATTLPPGQPQHF. The CDR3, as DNA: TGTGCCACCACCCTTCCCCCGGGTCAGCCCCAGCATTTT.